A selection of T cell receptor beta chains follows, all from one sample in a study of shared clonotypes between healthy human individuals. Data came from immunoSEQ multiplex PCR; TCRdb stores just in-frame clones and leaves some out. Counted here are 1.4 million to 1.5 million clones, roughly 97% occurring once; the ten biggest clones make up about 1.2%. The sequenced material came from naive CD4+ T cells sorted from blood. The receptor source for this set is a man aged 30 to 39 in good health. The CDR3 runs from the conserved cysteine through the conserved F or W. The order of the fields is CDR3 length, J gene, D gene, clone size, V gene, CDR3 DNA, CDR3 protein. The D gene is left open where the match is weak. Rows may omit the clone size; those that give it use once, few, many or a size class.

>15|TRBJ1-5|-|-|TRBV7-2
TGTGCCAGCAGCTTAGAAAGCTATAGCAATCAGCCCCAGCATTTT
CASSLESYSNQPQHF
>14|TRBJ2-7|-|-|TRBV6-6
TGTGCCAGCAGTCCCGGGACCGGCTCCTACGAGCAGTACTTC
CASSPGTGSYEQYF
>15|TRBJ2-5|-|-|TRBV7-9
TGTGCCAGCAGCCTTGTGACAGTCCCACAAGAGACCCAGTACTTC
CASSLVTVPQETQYF
>14|TRBJ2-1|TRBD2|-|TRBV11-2
TGTGCCAGCAGATTCTCGCAGCGGGAAAATGAGCAGTTCTTC
CASRFSQRENEQFF
>15|TRBJ2-7|-|-|TRBV14
TGTGCCAGCAGCCAACAGGGTTTTCGAGCCTACGAGCAGTACTTC
CASSQQGFRAYEQYF
>13|TRBJ2-5|TRBD1|-|TRBV19
TGTGCCAGTAGTAGCGACAGGGGAGAGACCCAGTACTTC
CASSSDRGETQYF
>14|TRBJ1-4|TRBD1|-|TRBV25-1
TGTGCCAGCAGAGCCGACAGGGGATGGGAAAAACTGTTTTTT
CASRADRGWEKLFF
>13|TRBJ2-7|TRBD1|-|TRBV10-3
TGTGCCACCGAAAAAGGGGGCGTCCACGAGCAGTACTTC
CATEKGGVHEQYF
>16|TRBJ2-7|-|-|TRBV28
TGTGCCAGCAGTTTCGAGCTCGTAGCCAACTCCTACGAGCAGTACTTC
CASSFELVANSYEQYF
>13|TRBJ2-2|-|-|TRBV30
TGTGCCTGGAGTGGAATAAACACCGGGGAGCTGTTTTTT
CAWSGINTGELFF
>13|TRBJ2-3|-|-|TRBV28
TGTGCCAGCACCACCCCGCAGGGCAATACGCAGTATTTT
CASTTPQGNTQYF
>14|TRBJ1-5|TRBD1|-|TRBV27
TGTGCCATACCCGACAGGGGGCATTATCAGCCCCAGCATTTT
CAIPDRGHYQPQHF
>22|TRBJ2-1|TRBD2|once|TRBV4-3
TGCGCCAGCAGCCAAGGAACCCGTCCGGGGTACCCCCTGAGCGGGAGCTACAATGAGCAGTTCTTC
CASSQGTRPGYPLSGSYNEQFF
>13|TRBJ2-7|-|-|TRBV5-8
TGTGCCAGCAGCGGCCAGGGGAGCGACGAGCAGTACTTC
CASSGQGSDEQYF
>15|TRBJ1-4|-|once|TRBV7-9
TGTGCCAGCAGTCCAGGCCACCACCCGCGGGAAAAACTGTTTTTT
CASSPGHHPREKLFF
>15|TRBJ1-3|-|-|TRBV7-3
TGTGCCAGCAGCTTAAGTCCTTATTCTGGAAACACCATATATTTT
CASSLSPYSGNTIYF
>13|TRBJ2-7|-|-|TRBV7-8
TGTGCCAGCAGTTTAGGGCTTTCCTACGAGCAGTACTTC
CASSLGLSYEQYF
>13|TRBJ2-7|-|-|TRBV6-1
TGTGCCAGCAGTGATGACGGCTCCTACGAGCAGTACTTC
CASSDDGSYEQYF
>12|TRBJ2-7|-|-|TRBV28
TGTGCCAGCAGTTTCGACCGCTACGAGCAGTACTTC
CASSFDRYEQYF
>20|TRBJ2-7|TRBD2|-|TRBV5-1
TGCGCCAGCAGCTTTCCTAGACAGGGAAGGGCTAGCGGGAGATCCTACGAGCAGTACTTC
CASSFPRQGRASGRSYEQYF
>14|TRBJ2-6|-|once|TRBV19
TGTGCCAGCAGGATTCTCTCTGGGGCCAACGTCCTGACTTTC
CASRILSGANVLTF
>16|TRBJ2-1|TRBD2|-|TRBV27
TGTGCCAGCAGTTTAGGGGGACTAGCGGGAAACAATGAGCAGTTCTTC
CASSLGGLAGNNEQFF
>16|TRBJ2-7|-|-|TRBV7-9
TGTGCCAGCAGCTTAGGAGTCTTATCTGCCGTGTACGAGCAGTACTTC
CASSLGVLSAVYEQYF
>14|TRBJ2-3|-|once|TRBV5-1
TGCGCCAGCAGCTTGGACCCCGAGCCAGATACGCAGTATTTT
CASSLDPEPDTQYF
>16|TRBJ2-3|TRBD2|-|TRBV10-3
TGTGCCATCAGTGAGTTGGTAGCGGGAGGCACAGATACGCAGTATTTT
CAISELVAGGTDTQYF
>11|TRBJ2-5|-|-|TRBV20-1
TGCAGTGCTAGAGAGCGAGAGACCCAGTACTTC
CSARERETQYF
>16|TRBJ2-6|-|-|TRBV5-1
TGCGCCAGCAGCCCGACACCTAACCCTGGGGCCAACGTCCTGACTTTC
CASSPTPNPGANVLTF
>12|TRBJ2-7|-|-|TRBV30
TGTGCCTGGGTTGGCAGCTCCTACGAGCAGTACTTC
CAWVGSSYEQYF
>15|TRBJ2-7|TRBD2|-|TRBV7-2
TGTGCCAGCAGCGCTCGGCCGGGAGGGGGCTACGAGCAGTACTTC
CASSARPGGGYEQYF
>15|TRBJ2-5|TRBD1|-|TRBV5-5
TGTGCCAGCAGTCAGAGACAGGGGGCAGGAGAGACCCAGTACTTC
CASSQRQGAGETQYF
>13|TRBJ2-7|TRBD1|-|TRBV27
TGTGCCAGCAGTGACAGGGGGCGTCCCGAGCAGTACTTC
CASSDRGRPEQYF
>15|TRBJ2-7|TRBD1|-|TRBV7-9
TGTGCCAGCAGCTTATTCACAGGGGGATCAAGGGAGCAGTACTTC
CASSLFTGGSREQYF
>15|TRBJ2-2|-|-|TRBV27
TGTGCCAGCAGTTTATTGGGACAGAACACCGGGGAGCTGTTTTTT
CASSLLGQNTGELFF
>13|TRBJ2-3|-|-|TRBV5-1
TGCGCCAGCAGCTTGACAGGTGGAGATACGCAGTATTTT
CASSLTGGDTQYF
>15|TRBJ2-7|TRBD2|-|TRBV5-4
TGTGCCAGCAGCTCGCGGACTAGCGGGACCTACGAGCAGTACTTC
CASSSRTSGTYEQYF
>16|TRBJ1-3|-|-|TRBV7-9
TGTGCCAGCAGCACATCGGTCTCGAGCTCTGGAAACACCATATATTTT
CASSTSVSSSGNTIYF
>14|TRBJ2-5|TRBD1|-|TRBV11-2
TGTGCCAGCAGCCCCATGACAGGGGGCGAGACCCAGTACTTC
CASSPMTGGETQYF
>13|TRBJ2-1|-|-|TRBV5-1
TGCGCCAGCAGCTCGGGGGCAAGGGATGAGCAGTTCTTC
CASSSGARDEQFF
>13|TRBJ2-7|-|-|TRBV28
TGTGCCAGCAGTTGGGGGGGCAGGGACGAGCAGTACTTC
CASSWGGRDEQYF
>14|TRBJ1-4|TRBD1|-|TRBV5-1
TGCGCCAGCAGCTTAGGGACAGCTAATGAAAAACTGTTTTTT
CASSLGTANEKLFF
>15|TRBJ1-1|-|once|TRBV7-9
TGTGCCAGCAGCCAAACCAGGGGTCAGAACACTGAAGCTTTCTTT
CASSQTRGQNTEAFF
>13|TRBJ1-4|TRBD1|-|TRBV2
TGTGCCAGCAGTTGGGGACAGGACCCGGCATGGTTTTTT
CASSWGQDPAWFF
>15|TRBJ2-3|TRBD2|-|TRBV5-4
TGTGCCAGCAGCCCAACTAGCGTGAGCACAGATACGCAGTATTTT
CASSPTSVSTDTQYF
>17|TRBJ2-1|TRBD2|-|TRBV7-2
TGTGCCAGCAGCTTAAGTCTAGCGGGAGTGGTTTACAATGAGCAGTTCTTC
CASSLSLAGVVYNEQFF
>15|TRBJ2-5|-|-|TRBV2
TGTGCCAGCAGTAATCTAGAATCCCCTTTAGGGTCCCAGTACTTC
CASSNLESPLGSQYF
>17|TRBJ1-5|-|once|TRBV2
TGTGCCAGCAGTGGACTAAGGGAGGGAGGTGGCAATCAGCCCCAGCATTTT
CASSGLREGGGNQPQHF
>15|TRBJ2-2|TRBD2|-|TRBV7-7
TGTGCCAGCGGGACTAAAGGTGTTCCTACCGGGGAGCTGTTTTTT
CASGTKGVPTGELFF
>16|TRBJ1-1|-|-|TRBV10-3
TGTGCCATCAGTGAGTCACGGGAGATAAAGAACACTGAAGCTTTCTTT
CAISESREIKNTEAFF
>14|TRBJ1-1|-|-|TRBV7-9
TGTGCCAGCAGGGACAGATTAATGAACACTGAAGCTTTCTTT
CASRDRLMNTEAFF
>16|TRBJ2-3|-|-|TRBV5-5
TGTGCCAGCAGCCCCCCCGGGGCTGAACCCACAGATACGCAGTATTTT
CASSPPGAEPTDTQYF
>13|TRBJ2-3|-|once|TRBV7-9
TGTGCCAGCAGCCCAGGGTCCATGGATACGCAGTATTTT
CASSPGSMDTQYF
>12|TRBJ2-3|TRBD2|-|TRBV2
TGTGCCAGCAGTGTACTAGCGGATACGCAGTATTTT
CASSVLADTQYF
>16|TRBJ2-1|-|-|TRBV11-2
TGTGCCAGCAGCTTTGAGTTGTCTCCCCCTGGCAATGAGCAGTTCTTC
CASSFELSPPGNEQFF